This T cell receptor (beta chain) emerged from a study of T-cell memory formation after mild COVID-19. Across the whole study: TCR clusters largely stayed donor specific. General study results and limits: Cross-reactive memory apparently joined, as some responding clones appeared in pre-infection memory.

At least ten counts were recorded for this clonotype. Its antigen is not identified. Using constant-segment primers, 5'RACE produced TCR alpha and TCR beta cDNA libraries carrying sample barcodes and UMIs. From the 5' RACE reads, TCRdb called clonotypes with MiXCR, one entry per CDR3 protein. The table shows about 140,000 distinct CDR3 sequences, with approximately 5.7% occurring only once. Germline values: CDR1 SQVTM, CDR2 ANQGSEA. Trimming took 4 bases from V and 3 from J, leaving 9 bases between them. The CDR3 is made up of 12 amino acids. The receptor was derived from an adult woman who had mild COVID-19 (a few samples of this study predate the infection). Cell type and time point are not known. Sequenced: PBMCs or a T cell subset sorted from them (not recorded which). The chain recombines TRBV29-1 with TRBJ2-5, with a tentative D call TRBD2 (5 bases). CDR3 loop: CSVVWGEETQYF. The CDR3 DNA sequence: TGCAGCGTTGTGTGGGGAGAAGAGACCCAGTACTTC.